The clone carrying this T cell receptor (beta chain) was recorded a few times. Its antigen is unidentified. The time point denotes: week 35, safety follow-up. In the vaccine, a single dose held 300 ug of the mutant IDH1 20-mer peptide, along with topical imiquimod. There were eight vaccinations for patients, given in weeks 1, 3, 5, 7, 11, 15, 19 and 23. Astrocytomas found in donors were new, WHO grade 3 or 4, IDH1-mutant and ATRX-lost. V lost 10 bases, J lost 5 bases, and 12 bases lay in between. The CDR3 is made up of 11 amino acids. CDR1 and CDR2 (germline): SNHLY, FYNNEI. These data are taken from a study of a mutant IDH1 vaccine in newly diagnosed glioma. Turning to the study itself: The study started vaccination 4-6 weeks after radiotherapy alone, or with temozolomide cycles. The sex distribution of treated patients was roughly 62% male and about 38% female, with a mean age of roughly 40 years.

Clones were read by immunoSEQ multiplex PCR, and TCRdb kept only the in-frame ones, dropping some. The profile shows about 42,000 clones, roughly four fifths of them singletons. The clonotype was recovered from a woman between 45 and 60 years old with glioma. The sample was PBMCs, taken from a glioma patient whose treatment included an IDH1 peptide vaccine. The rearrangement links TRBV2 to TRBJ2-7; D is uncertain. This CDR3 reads CATGLNNEQYF. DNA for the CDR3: TGTGCCACCGGGTTGAATAACGAGCAGTACTTC.